The 9 T cell receptor beta chains presented below share a single source sample, sequenced in a study of blood T cell repertoires in COVID-19. Data came from immunoSEQ multiplex PCR; TCRdb stores just in-frame clones and leaves some out. The sample has approximately 120,000 clones, around 82% seen once; the top ten hold 6.6%. The material sequenced was peripheral blood. These receptor sequences come from a woman aged 50 to 65 with acute or convalescent COVID-19.

This clone was picked up one time. The chain employs TRBV24-1 and TRBJ1-2, with 11 positions matching TRBD1. This CDR3 spans 16 amino acids. Germline V gene lookup returns CDR1 KGHDR and CDR2 SFDVKD. V dropped 3 bases and J dropped 5; count of bases not matched to a gene: 7. This CDR3 reads CATSDPRTGGVYGYTF. The CDR3 bases are TGTGCCACCAGTGATCCACGGACAGGGGGCGTGTATGGCTACACCTTC.

The chain employs TRBV9 and TRBJ1-2, with no clear D. Trimming shortened V by 2 bases and J by 0 bases, and 11 bases separated the two germline ends. The germline gives CDR1 SGDLS, CDR2 YYNGEE. This CDR3 is 15 amino acids long. The CDR3 DNA sequence: TGTGCCAGCAGCGTTGCCCTCGGGGCTAACTATGGCTACACCTTC. Translated, it gives CASSVALGANYGYTF.

The V call is TRBV20-1, the J call TRBJ2-7; 12 bases fit TRBD2. The CDR3 length is 18 residues. In germline, CDR1 is DFQATT, CDR2 SNEGSKA (reference sequence). The trim removed 3 bases at V and 1 base at J, leaving 13 bases unmatched. The CDR3 DNA sequence: TGCAGTGCTAGTAGTGGCGTGGGGGGACTAGCGGGTTCCTACGAGCAGTACTTC. It translates to CSASSGVGGLAGSYEQYF.

V is TRBV6-4 and J is TRBJ2-1, with 9 bases matching TRBD1. There are 13 residues in the CDR3. Germline CDR1 MRHNA, CDR2 SNTAGT. J was trimmed by 8 bases and V by 7 bases; bases with no gene match: 6. The CDR3 DNA is TGTGCCAGCAAAGGACAGGGGAGGGATGAGCAGTTCTTC. Encoded protein: CASKGQGRDEQFF.

The chain combines TRBV19 with TRBJ2-2; possibly TRBD1 for D (5 bases). CDR3 length equals 16 residues. The germline V and J ends were trimmed by 6 bases and 6 bases, with 20 bases remaining between them. Germline values: CDR1 LNHDA, CDR2 SQIVND (reference sequence). CDR3 coding DNA: TGTGCCAGTAGCGCGATTGGAGCAGGGTATTCCGGGGAGCTGTTTTTT. Its protein product is CASSAIGAGYSGELFF.

In its sample, this clone was seen a few times. The V and J genes are TRBV2 and TRBJ2-3, with D perhaps TRBD1 (6 bases). The V gene lost 2 bases and the J gene lost 5 bases, with 8 bases spanning the gap. Germline CDR1 SNHLY, CDR2 FYNNEI. The CDR3 spans 13 residues. The CDR3, as DNA: TGTGCCAGCAGTGAACTAGGGGGAGATACGCAGTATTTT. Translating it yields CASSELGGDTQYF.

As DNA, the CDR3 is TGCGCCAGCAGCTTCGGGATGAACACCGGGGAGCTGTTTTTT. This sequence encodes CASSFGMNTGELFF. The genes are TRBV5-1 and TRBJ2-2, with a possible D match to TRBD2 (5 bases). The CDR3 is 14 residues long. Trimming left V 2 bases short and J 1 base short, with 6 bases between. CDR1 and CDR2 from the germline V gene are SGHRS and YFSETQ.

V is TRBV19 and J is TRBJ1-5, with 11 bases matching TRBD1. CDR3 size: 16 residues. CDR1 LNHDA and CDR2 SQIVND come from the germline V gene (reference sequence). Losses at the gene ends were 9 bases for V and 0 bases for J; bases not matched to a gene: 7. CDR3 DNA: TGTGCCAGCCGGGACAGGGGGGGTGCTAGCAATCAGCCCCAGCATTTT. This gives the protein CASRDRGGASNQPQHF. Using reference TRBV19 and TRBJ1-5 for the parts outside the CDR3, the full variable domain is DGGITQSPKYLFRKEGQNVTLSCEQNLNHDAMYWYRQDPGQGLRLIYYSQIVNDFQKGDIAEGYSVSREKKESFPLTVTSAQKNPTAFYLCASRDRGGASNQPQHFGDGTRLSIL.

Details on this clone: This sample includes further DNA sequences coding for the same CDR3. The V call is TRBV11-2, the J call TRBJ2-4; D is unresolved. This CDR3 has 12 residues. Germline CDR1 reads SGHAT; CDR2 reads FQNNGV. Trimming cost V 0 bases and J 10 bases, with 7 bases left between them. CDR3 sequence: CASSLDTDIQYF. The CDR3, as DNA: TGTGCCAGCAGCTTAGATACAGATATTCAGTACTTC.